This paragraph covers one TCR beta chain sequence. Its specificity is not known. At the DNA level, this CDR3 is encoded by other sequences in the same sample as well. Assay used: immunoSEQ multiplex PCR; TCRdb lists only in-frame clones, some missing. This table has around 160,000 clones, roughly 83% appearing once. A roughly 120-subject validation cohort, separate from the roughly 680-subject first cohort, supplied the donors. These data are taken from a study of cytomegalovirus exposure and HLA in healthy donors. Whole-study findings and limits: Rarity characterized most TCR sequences, yet some public TCRs appeared in many donors.

CDR1 SGDLS and CDR2 YYNGEE come from the germline V gene. The CDR3 sequence is 13 residues long. V lost 0 bases, J lost 5 bases, and 8 bases lay in between. This chain links TRBV9 with TRBJ1-2; the D gene is possibly TRBD1 (5 bases). The sample consisted of PBMCs. The receptor comes from a young man in good health and CMV-seropositive. CDR3 DNA: TGTGCCAGCAGCGTAGGCGACAGTTATGGCTACACCTTC. Its translation: CASSVGDSYGYTF.